This TCR beta chain was identified in a study of blood T cell repertoires in COVID-19. At the level of the study: The samples span acute and convalescent COVID-19 from the United States, Italy and Spain. Nucleic acid was either cDNA or gDNA, and it came from T cells, B-cell-depleted T cells, or PBMCs.

All enrollees were roughly 18 to 100 years old and from fewer than 25 US areas. Authors' methods: Cell counts per sample came from amplifying reference gene primers. Method: immunoSEQ multiplex PCR; TCRdb's copy keeps in-frame clones and lacks some. Clone size and the V and J calls come from that table; the DNA yielded D and trimming. This sample yields about 240,000 clones, of which approximately 86% are seen a single time; roughly 3.1% belongs to the top ten. This CDR3 region has 14 residues. Germline CDR1 and CDR2: SGHRS and YFSETQ. V shed 3 bases and J shed 3 bases, with 12 bases lying between them.

This sequence joins TRBV5-1 and TRBJ1-2; D possibly corresponds to TRBD1 (6 bases). This clonotype originated in a woman between 40 and 50 years old with acute COVID-19. The sample consisted of PBMCs or T cells enriched from blood (not recorded which). CDR3 sequence reads: CASSSGVKHYGYTF. CDR3 nucleotides: TGCGCCAGCAGCTCAGGGGTTAAGCACTATGGCTACACCTTC.